These T cell receptor beta chains were read from a single sample in a study of T-cell reconstitution after alpha-beta-depleted transplantation in children. From the PCR reads, TCRdb called clonotypes with MiXCR, one entry per CDR3 protein. The repertoire holds some 70,000 distinct CDR3 sequences, with about 7% as singletons. Sequences were derived from PBMCs from the stem cell graft donor, sampled from the stem cell graft. The receptor source for this set is a human donor who donated a stem cell graft to a child with acute lymphoblastic leukemia. Each CDR3 is given with its conserved first and last residue. A D gene is named only where the DNA matches it firmly. A row's size may be missing; if present it is once, few, many or a size class.

clone_size d_call j_call v_call cdr3_aa cdr3_nt
many NA TRBJ2-5 TRBV20-1 CSATGEETQYF TGCAGTGCCACAGGAGAAGAGACCCAGTACTTC
many TRBD2 TRBJ2-7 TRBV6-1 CASSATSGGAYEQYF TGTGCCAGCAGTGCAACTAGCGGGGGGGCCTACGAGCAGTACTTC
many NA TRBJ2-2 TRBV5-1 CASSFNRANTGELFF TGCGCCAGCAGCTTTAACAGGGCGAACACCGGGGAGCTGTTTTTT
NA TRBD1 TRBJ1-5 TRBV28 CASSSTDRVRGQPQHF TGTGCCAGCAGTTCCACTGACAGGGTGAGGGGCCAGCCCCAGCATTTT
few NA TRBJ1-4 TRBV23-1 CASMRERGEKLFF TGCGCCAGCATGAGGGAGAGGGGTGAAAAACTGTTTTTT
many NA TRBJ2-1 TRBV3-1 CASSQDRGLREQFF TGTGCCAGCAGCCAAGATAGGGGATTGAGGGAGCAGTTCTTC
NA NA TRBJ2-5 TRBV18 CASSPQWDTETQYF TGTGCCAGCTCACCACAGTGGGATACGGAGACCCAGTACTTC
few TRBD1 TRBJ2-1 TRBV19 CASSIGTGLVVYNEQFF TGTGCCAGTAGTATCGGGACAGGTTTAGTTGTCTACAATGAGCAGTTCTTC
many TRBD1 TRBJ2-6 TRBV20-1 CSAGDRANSGANVLTF TGCAGTGCAGGGGACAGGGCGAACTCTGGGGCCAACGTCCTGACTTTC
many TRBD2 TRBJ2-3 TRBV12-3/TRBV12-4 CASRQGSAGADTQYF TGTGCCAGCAGACAAGGATCGGCGGGGGCAGATACGCAGTATTTT
NA TRBD2 TRBJ2-7 TRBV27 CASSLSGSGGSEQYF TGTGCCAGCAGTTTATCGGGTAGCGGGGGATCCGAGCAGTACTTC
many TRBD2 TRBJ2-5 TRBV20-1 CSASPGTSGHQETQYF TGCAGTGCTAGCCCAGGGACTAGCGGCCACCAAGAGACCCAGTACTTC
many NA TRBJ2-3 TRBV28 CASSLDRFSTDTQYF TGTGCCAGCAGCCTAGACAGATTTAGCACAGATACGCAGTATTTT
many TRBD2 TRBJ2-1 TRBV6-5 CASRSTSGSINEQFF TGTGCCAGCAGATCTACTAGCGGGAGTATCAATGAGCAGTTCTTC
few NA TRBJ2-5 TRBV7-6 CASSLVGEANF TGTGCCAGCAGCTTAGTAGGGGAGGCAAACTTC
few NA TRBJ2-5 TRBV6-5 CASSRPARAGETQYF TGTGCCAGCAGTCGCCCGGCCCGGGCGGGAGAGACCCAGTACTTC
NA NA TRBJ1-1 TRBV6-5 CASSFEKPRFTEAFF TGTGCCAGCAGTTTCGAAAAACCGCGATTCACTGAAGCTTTCTTT
NA TRBD1 TRBJ2-2 TRBV12-3/TRBV12-4 CASRGTGGTGELFF TGTGCCAGCAGGGGGACAGGGGGCACCGGGGAGCTGTTTTTT
NA NA TRBJ2-1 TRBV6-4 CASSESAGTYNEQFF TGTGCCAGCAGTGAATCGGCAGGGACTTACAATGAGCAGTTCTTC
NA TRBD1 TRBJ2-2 TRBV15 CATRRDRGPNGELFF TGTGCCACAAGGAGGGACAGGGGGCCCAACGGGGAGCTGTTTTTT
many NA TRBJ1-6 TRBV20-1 CSASPLHF TGCAGTGCTTCACCCCTCCACTTT
many TRBD1 TRBJ2-2 TRBV6-5 CSSSYPGTGGSGDLFF TGTTCCAGCAGTTACCCCGGGACAGGGGGATCCGGGGACCTGTTTTTT
NA TRBD1 TRBJ2-1 TRBV7-3 CASSSGQGYNGQFF TGTGCCAGCAGCTCGGGACAGGGCTACAATGGGCAGTTCTTC
few TRBD1 TRBJ2-1 TRBV5-6 CASSWTGDTYNEQFF TGTGCCAGCAGCTGGACAGGGGATACCTACAATGAGCAGTTCTTC
few NA TRBJ2-4 TRBV7-2 CASSLDVAKNIQYF TGTGCCAGCAGCTTAGATGTAGCCAAAAACATTCAGTACTTC
many NA TRBJ2-2 TRBV7-3 CASSSYRDTGELFF TGTGCCAGCAGCTCTTACAGGGACACCGGGGAGCTGTTTTTT
few TRBD2 TRBJ2-1 TRBV6-2/TRBV6-3 CASSYSAGTSGRQPQFF TGTGCCAGCAGTTACTCCGCCGGGACTAGCGGGAGGCAGCCGCAGTTCTTC
many TRBD2 TRBJ2-1 TRBV28 CASGLAGREQFF TGTGCCAGTGGACTAGCGGGACGAGAGCAGTTCTTC
many NA TRBJ2-7 TRBV29-1 CSGGDTYSYEQYF TGCAGCGGTGGGGACACCTACTCCTACGAGCAGTACTTC
many NA TRBJ1-1 TRBV5-1 CASTQAMSGTEAFF TGCGCCAGCACCCAGGCCATGAGCGGCACTGAAGCTTTCTTT
many NA TRBJ1-5 TRBV19 CASRSSGRTQHF TGTGCCAGTAGGTCCTCTGGGAGGACCCAGCATTTT
NA NA TRBJ2-5 TRBV6-1 CASSPTAQETQYF TGTGCCAGCAGTCCGACTGCCCAAGAGACCCAGTACTTC